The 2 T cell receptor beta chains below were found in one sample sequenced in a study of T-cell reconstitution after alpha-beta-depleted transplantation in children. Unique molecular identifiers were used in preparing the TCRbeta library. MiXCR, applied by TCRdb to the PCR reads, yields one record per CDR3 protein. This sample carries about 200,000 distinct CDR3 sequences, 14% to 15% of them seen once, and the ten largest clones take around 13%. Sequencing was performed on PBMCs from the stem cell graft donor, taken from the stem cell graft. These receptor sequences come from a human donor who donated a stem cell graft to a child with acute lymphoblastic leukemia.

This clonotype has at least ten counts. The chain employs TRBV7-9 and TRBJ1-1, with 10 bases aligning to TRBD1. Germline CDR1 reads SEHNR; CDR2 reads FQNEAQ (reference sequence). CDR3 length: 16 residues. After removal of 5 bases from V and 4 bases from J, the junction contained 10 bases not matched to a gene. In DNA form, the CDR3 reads TGTGCCAGCAGCCGGGACAGGGGCGGTCGAAGCACTGAAGCTTTCTTT. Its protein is CASSRDRGGRSTEAFF.

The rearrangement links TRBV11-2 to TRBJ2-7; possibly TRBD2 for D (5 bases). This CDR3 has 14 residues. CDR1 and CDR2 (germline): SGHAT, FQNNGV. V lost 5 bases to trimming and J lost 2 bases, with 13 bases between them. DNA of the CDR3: TGTGCCAGCAGCGGACGCTCGAGGGCCTACGAGCAGTACTTC. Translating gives CASSGRSRAYEQYF.